What follows are 32 T cell receptor beta chains derived from one specimen sequenced in a study of cytomegalovirus exposure and HLA in healthy donors. PCR primers comprised 60 Vbeta and 13 Jbeta primers. Assay used: immunoSEQ multiplex PCR; TCRdb lists only in-frame clones, some missing. The data show some 130,000 clones, roughly 74% seen once. Sequences were obtained from PBMCs. The receptors shown here come from a woman aged 50 to 60 in good health and CMV-seropositive.

The V call is TRBV9, the J call TRBJ2-7, with D possibly matching TRBD2 (6 bases). CDR1 is SGDLS, CDR2 YYNGEE, per germline. Trimming pared 8 bases from V and 3 bases from J, leaving 15 bases between. This CDR3 is built from 13 residues. CDR3 residues: CAREGSTIYEQYF. CDR3 coding DNA: TGTGCCAGGGAGGGCAGCACAATCTACGAGCAGTACTTC.

The J gene is TRBJ2-5, the V gene TRBV6-1; a possible D gene is TRBD1 (5 bases). Germline V gives CDR1 MNHNS, CDR2 SASEGT. The CDR3 has 13 amino acids. V lost 8 bases and J 1 base, leaving 11 bases between the germline ends. The CDR3 sequence is CASGNRLQETQYF. The CDR3 bases are TGTGCCAGCGGGAACAGGCTCCAAGAGACCCAGTACTTC.

The chain recombines TRBV7-2 with TRBJ2-7; the D gene is possibly TRBD1 (5 bases). CDR1 is SGHTA and CDR2 is FQGNSA in the germline V gene. V lost 3 bases and J lost 9, with 15 bases in between. The CDR3 loop spans 13 amino acids. CDR3 region: CASSLGPRDPQYF. The CDR3 bases are TGTGCCAGCAGCTTGGGGCCTAGAGACCCGCAGTACTTC.

The chain is built from TRBV5-6 and TRBJ2-3; 9 nucleotides agree with TRBD1. CDR1 SGHDT and CDR2 YYEEEE come from the germline V gene. This CDR3 spans 16 amino acids. The J segment lost 2 bases and the V segment lost 0 bases, leaving 4 bases of the junction unmatched. The CDR3 DNA sequence: TGTGCCAGCAGCTTGGTCGGACAGGGGACCACAGATACGCAGTATTTT. It codes for CASSLVGQGTTDTQYF.

The sample holds one count of this clone. The V gene is TRBV11-3, the J gene TRBJ1-1; TRBD1 might be the D (6 bases). Germline CDR1 SGHNT, CDR2 YENEEA. The CDR3 covers 16 residues. The V end was cut by 6 bases, the J end by 4 bases, with 21 bases between. The CDR3 loop is CASRRRAAGEGTEAFF. The CDR3 DNA sequence: TGTGCCAGCAGACGAAGGGCGGCAGGGGAGGGCACTGAAGCTTTCTTT.

The chain joins TRBV27 to TRBJ1-2; 7 bases line up with TRBD1. Losses at the gene ends were 10 bases for V and 4 bases for J; bases not matched to a gene: 9. This CDR3 comprises 13 residues. CDR1 is MNHEY and CDR2 is SMNVEV in the germline V gene (reference sequence). This chain's CDR3 is CATRDSRLYGYTF. CDR3 nucleotide sequence: TGTGCCACCCGGGACAGTCGACTCTATGGCTACACCTTC.

The genes are TRBV6-1 and TRBJ2-6; D is perhaps TRBD1 (6 bases). CDR1 and CDR2 (germline): MNHNS, SASEGT. Trimming removed 2 bases at V and 3 bases at J, with 8 bases between. CDR3 size: 15 residues. The CDR3: CASSEPTGGANVLTF. For the CDR3, the DNA is TGTGCCAGCAGTGAACCGACAGGTGGGGCCAACGTCCTGACTTTC.

This clone was counted a single time. This rearrangement joins TRBV5-4 to TRBJ2-4; TRBD1 matches at 9 bases. CDR1 SGHNT and CDR2 YYREEE come from the germline V gene (reference sequence). V trimming: 4 bases; J trimming: 8 bases; junction bases outside the gene matches: 7. This CDR3 region has 14 residues. The CDR3 sequence is CASSLDRGVDIQYF. CDR3 coding DNA: TGTGCCAGCAGCCTGGACAGGGGAGTAGACATTCAGTACTTC.

This clone was counted only a few times. The rearrangement joins TRBV11-3 to TRBJ2-7, with 8 positions matching TRBD2. The CDR3 spans 15 residues. CDR1 SGHNT and CDR2 YENEEA come from the germline V gene. V shed 5 bases and J 7 bases; nucleotides not matched to a gene: 13. The CDR3 here is CASSRRRGGPGEQYF. The DNA of the CDR3 is TGTGCCAGCAGCCGAAGACGGGGGGGCCCTGGGGAGCAGTACTTC.

Notes on this clone: Its ends do not fully match the called genes, so a read error is possible. The chain recombines TRBV25-1 with TRBJ1-2, with D tentatively TRBD1 (6 bases). Germline-derived CDR1 and CDR2 are MGHDK and SYGVNS. This CDR3 contains 13 residues. The CDR3 nucleotides read TGTGGCAGCAGTGAAAGGACAGCCTATGGCTACACCTTC. Protein sequence: CGSSERTAYGYTF.

V is TRBV12-5 and J is TRBJ1-2; 12 nucleotides agree with TRBD1. V shed 7 bases and J 5 bases; nucleotides not matched to a gene: 5. This CDR3 has 14 residues. Per germline, CDR1 LGHNT and CDR2 FRNRAP. CDR3 in amino acids: CASEGTGGAYGYTF. CDR3 DNA sequence: TGTGCTAGTGAGGGGACAGGGGGCGCGTATGGCTACACCTTC.

The V gene is TRBV27, the J gene TRBJ2-1, with 9 nucleotides matching TRBD2. V trimming: 3 bases; J trimming: 7 bases; junction bases outside the gene matches: 16. The V gene's germline CDR1 is MNHEY and CDR2 SMNVEV (reference sequence). The CDR3 runs 18 residues. CDR3 residues: CASSFRSAGGPGGNEQFF. CDR3 nucleotides: TGTGCCAGCAGTTTCCGCTCAGCGGGGGGCCCAGGGGGGAATGAGCAGTTCTTC.

The rearrangement links TRBV9 to TRBJ2-4, with D possibly being TRBD1 (5 bases). This CDR3 has 14 amino acids. CDR1 SGDLS and CDR2 YYNGEE come from the germline V gene. Between the trimmed V and J ends, which lost 3 bases and 9 bases, there was a span of 16 bases. DNA of the CDR3: TGTGCCAGCAGCGAGACAGTCTCCCTGGGCATTCAGTACTTC. Translated: CASSETVSLGIQYF.

The chain couples TRBV2 to TRBJ2-1, with TRBD1 matching over 8 bases. Germline V lookup: CDR1 SNHLY, CDR2 FYNNEI. The trim removed 6 bases at V and 4 bases at J, leaving 5 bases unmatched. There are 14 residues in the CDR3. CDR3 amino acids: CASRAGGAYNEQFF. The DNA for the CDR3 is TGTGCCAGCAGAGCAGGGGGCGCTTACAATGAGCAGTTCTTC.

This clone was observed a handful of times. The chain couples TRBV6-5 to TRBJ2-4, with 7 bases lining up with TRBD1. The CDR3 is made up of 14 amino acids. Germline trimming cut 6 bases from V and 6 bases from J; bases unmatched to any gene: 8. CDR1 and CDR2 (germline): MNHEY, SVGAGI. This CDR3 reads CASSTGQYGNIQYF. CDR3 in DNA: TGTGCCAGCAGCACGGGACAGTACGGAAACATTCAGTACTTC.

DNA for the CDR3: TGTGCCAGCAGTCACAGACAGGGCAGTTCCTATAATTCACCCCTCCACTTT. This gives the protein CASSHRQGSSYNSPLHF. This chain connects TRBV27 to TRBJ1-6; 7 positions agree with TRBD1. This CDR3 is 17 amino acids long. Trimming at V came to 5 bases and at J to 1 base, leaving 8 bases not matched to a gene. CDR1 is MNHEY, CDR2 SMNVEV, per germline (reference sequence).

This clone was recorded many times. The J gene is TRBJ2-3, the V gene TRBV9; 11 positions agree with TRBD2. Germline-derived CDR1 and CDR2 are SGDLS and YYNGEE. V lost 1 base and J lost 1; bases outside the gene matches: 2. This CDR3 spans 16 amino acids. This CDR3 reads CASSVPLAGGTDTQYF. The CDR3 DNA reads TGTGCCAGCAGCGTACCACTAGCGGGGGGCACAGATACGCAGTATTTT.

The rearrangement uses TRBV6-6 and TRBJ2-3, with no clear D. This CDR3 region has 16 residues. The V end lost 7 bases, the J end lost 4 bases, and 21 bases lay between the germline ends. Per the germline V gene, CDR1 is MNHNY and CDR2 is SVGAGI (reference sequence). The CDR3 coding sequence is TGTGCCAGCAACCCCCGGTCCGGAGTCAGTGCAGATACGCAGTATTTT. This sequence encodes CASNPRSGVSADTQYF.

The chain uses TRBV5-1 and TRBJ2-5, with TRBD1 matching over 7 bases. Germline CDR1 is SGHRS and CDR2 is YFSETQ. Trimming removed 4 bases from V and 1 base from J; junction bases left unmatched: 7. This CDR3 comprises 15 residues. In DNA, the CDR3 is TGCGCCAGCAGCGAAGGACAGGCAATCCAAGAGACCCAGTACTTC. Amino acids: CASSEGQAIQETQYF. The variable domain in full, completed from reference TRBV5-1 and TRBJ2-5, reads KAGVTQTPRYLIKTRGQQVTLSCSPISGHRSVSWYQQTPGQGLQFLFEYFSETQRNKGNFPGRFSGRQFSNSRSEMNVSTLELGDSALYLCASSEGQAIQETQYFGPGTRLLVL.

The chain couples TRBV5-5 to TRBJ2-5; D not resolved. CDR3 length: 15 residues. The germline V gene encodes CDR1 SGHKS and CDR2 YYEKEE (reference sequence). V dropped 1 base and J dropped 0 bases, with 10 bases sitting between them. The CDR3 DNA reads as TGTGCCAGCAGCTTGCTCGGTCTCGACCAAGAGACCCAGTACTTC. Its protein is CASSLLGLDQETQYF.

This clone was detected only a few times. V gene TRBV7-9 combines with J gene TRBJ1-1; TRBD1 is a possible D gene (6 bases). CDR3 length: 14 amino acids. Germline V gene lookup returns CDR1 SEHNR and CDR2 FQNEAQ (reference sequence). Trimming stripped 2 bases from V and 3 bases from J, with 10 bases between. The chain's CDR3 is CASSLQGSYTEAFF. The CDR3 DNA is TGTGCCAGCAGCTTACAGGGGTCCTACACTGAAGCTTTCTTT.

Only a few counts were recorded for this clone. The chain carries TRBV4-1 and TRBJ2-1; D ambiguous. This CDR3 spans 15 amino acids. V shed 1 base and J shed 6 bases, with 13 bases lying between them. The germline V gene encodes CDR1 MGHRA and CDR2 YSYEKL. CDR3 in DNA: TGCGCCAGCAGCCAAGTGGCTGGCGCGGTCAATGAGCAGTTCTTC. Translating gives CASSQVAGAVNEQFF.

In this sample, this clone turned up once. V usage is TRBV27 and J usage is TRBJ2-3, with TRBD1 matching 7 bases. Trimming cost V 6 bases and J 5 bases; bases outside gene matches: 11. Germline CDR1 reads MNHEY; CDR2 reads SMNVEV (reference sequence). There are 15 residues in the CDR3. The CDR3 nucleotides are TGTGCCAGCAGGCAGAACAGGGGTCTCGGAGATACGCAGTATTTT. This encodes CASRQNRGLGDTQYF.

This clone was seen only once. The V and J genes are TRBV7-8 and TRBJ1-5, with a weak D call TRBD1 (5 bases). The CDR3 length is 17 residues. Germline V gene lookup returns CDR1 SGHVS and CDR2 FQNEAQ. V lost 4 bases, J lost 4 bases, and 20 bases lay in between. The CDR3 DNA reads as TGTGCCAGCAGCTCACTGACAGTCCAAGTAGCAAATCAGCCCCAGCATTTT. Translating it yields CASSSLTVQVANQPQHF.

Concerning this clone: Germline is not matched at one junction end, which may reflect a read error. The V and J genes are TRBV5-6 and TRBJ1-2; TRBD1 might be the D (6 bases). This CDR3 comprises 13 residues. Looked up from germline, CDR1 is SGHDT and CDR2 is YYEEEE. This CDR3 is CASSHSGGYGYPF. The CDR3, as DNA: TGTGCCAGCAGCCATTCTGGGGGCTATGGCTACCCCTTC.

This CDR3 reads CASSVTGFGELFF. CDR3 nucleotides: TGTGCCAGCAGCGTGACAGGGTTCGGGGAGCTGTTTTTT. The chain is built from TRBV11-2 and TRBJ2-2; 7 nucleotides agree with TRBD1. The CDR3 covers 13 residues. V lost 5 bases and J lost 7; bases outside the gene matches: 4. From germline, CDR1 is SGHAT and CDR2 FQNNGV.

Only one count was recorded for this clone. The chain combines TRBV19 with TRBJ1-5; D not resolved. Germline V CDR1 and CDR2: LNHDA, SQIVND (reference sequence). The CDR3 runs to 17 residues. V shed 3 bases and J shed 0 bases, with 15 bases lying between them. The CDR3, as DNA: TGTGCCAGTAGTATTACCCCGGTAGGCGGTAGCAATCAGCCCCAGCATTTT. It translates to CASSITPVGGSNQPQHF. Variable domain in full (rest from reference TRBV19 and TRBJ1-5): DGGITQSPKYLFRKEGQNVTLSCEQNLNHDAMYWYRQDPGQGLRLIYYSQIVNDFQKGDIAEGYSVSREKKESFPLTVTSAQKNPTAFYLCASSITPVGGSNQPQHFGDGTRLSIL.

The chain has TRBV5-4 and TRBJ2-1, with TRBD1 matching over 9 bases. Unmatched junction bases numbered 10, after V lost 4 bases and J lost 11 bases. There are 14 residues in the CDR3. Germline loops: CDR1 SGHNT, CDR2 YYREEE (reference sequence). The CDR3 sequence: CASSINRGQGKQFF. CDR3 coding DNA: TGTGCCAGCAGCATAAACAGGGGGCAGGGCAAGCAGTTCTTC.

V and J are TRBV10-2 and TRBJ2-5; 7 bases are a match to TRBD2. The V gene's germline CDR1 is WSHSY and CDR2 SAAADI. The CDR3 is made up of 13 amino acids. J was trimmed by 5 bases and V by 3 bases; bases with no gene match: 3. Here the CDR3 DNA reads TGCGCCAGCAGTGACAGCGGGGTGGAGACCCAGTACTTC. Its translation is CASSDSGVETQYF.

The CDR3 protein is CASSDSGPGELFF. The CDR3 DNA reads TGTGCCAGCAGCGACAGTGGTCCCGGGGAGCTGTTTTTT. The chain couples TRBV7-9 to TRBJ2-2; maybe TRBD1 (5 bases). The CDR3 contains 13 residues. Germline V gene lookup returns CDR1 SEHNR and CDR2 FQNEAQ (reference sequence). Trimming removed 5 bases from V and 6 bases from J, with 10 bases in between.

This clone was seen a few times. The J gene is TRBJ1-3, the V gene TRBV6-6, with 8 bases aligning to TRBD1. Germline V gene sequence: CDR1 MNHNY, CDR2 SVGAGI (reference sequence). V lost 5 bases to trimming and J lost 6 bases; unmatched junction nucleotides: 3. The CDR3 has 13 residues. CDR3 amino acids: CASSATGENTIYF. In DNA form, the CDR3 reads TGTGCCAGCAGTGCGACAGGGGAAAACACCATATATTTT.

This clone was detected only once. The genes are TRBV16 and TRBJ1-4; D perhaps matches TRBD1 (6 bases). The germline CDR1 and CDR2 sequences are KGHSY and FQNENV. The length of the CDR3 is 18 residues. Trimming cost V 0 bases and J 0 bases, with 14 bases left between them. Written as DNA, the CDR3 is TGTGCCAGCAGCCAATCCGGGACACCTGTTGCAACTAATGAAAAACTGTTTTTT. It encodes CASSQSGTPVATNEKLFF.